A selection of T cell receptor beta chains follows, all from one sample in a study of cytomegalovirus exposure and HLA in healthy donors. Measured with immunoSEQ multiplex PCR; TCRdb has only the in-frame clones, and not every one. The data contain around 99,000 clones, 88% of them singletons. The specimen sequenced was PBMCs. All receptors come from a woman aged 18-29 years in good health and CMV-seronegative. CDR3s include the opening cysteine and the closing phenylalanine or tryptophan. D genes are given only for firm matches. Clone size appears in some rows only: once, few, many, or a class for an expanded clone.

abundance,j_gene,d_gene,v_gene,CDR3aa,CDR3nt
few,TRBJ2-5,-,TRBV30,CAWSGKGLAMERQYF,TGTGCCTGGAGTGGTAAGGGGCTAGCGATGGAGCGTCAGTACTTC
-,TRBJ2-1,TRBD1,TRBV28,CASSPGTGDYNEQFF,TGTGCCAGCAGCCCCGGGACAGGGGATTACAATGAGCAGTTCTTC
-,TRBJ2-7,-,TRBV6-1,CASTPEGPNYEQYF,TGTGCCAGCACCCCGGAGGGGCCTAACTACGAGCAGTACTTC
-,TRBJ1-2,-,TRBV15,CATSRDIGRGYGYTF,TGTGCCACCAGCAGAGATATAGGCCGAGGCTATGGCTACACCTTC
-,TRBJ2-7,-,TRBV5-1,CASSPRDTLYEQYF,TGCGCCAGCAGCCCCCGGGACACCCTATACGAGCAGTACTTC
-,TRBJ2-2,TRBD1,TRBV28,CASRPRDRVTGELFF,TGTGCCAGCAGACCCCGGGACAGGGTCACCGGGGAGCTGTTTTTT
-,TRBJ2-7,-,TRBV6-5,CASSYSGGSYEQYF,TGTGCCAGCAGTTACTCGGGGGGATCCTACGAGCAGTACTTC
once,TRBJ1-1,-,TRBV5-1,CASSLNPGGHELNTEAFF,TGCGCCAGCAGCTTGAATCCCGGGGGGCATGAACTGAACACTGAAGCTTTCTTT
-,TRBJ2-1,TRBD1,TRBV2,CASSIDRAVYNEQFF,TGTGCCAGCAGCATCGACAGGGCCGTATACAATGAGCAGTTCTTC
-,TRBJ1-5,-,TRBV7-9,CASSGAQDNQPQHF,TGTGCCAGCAGCGGGGCCCAGGACAATCAGCCCCAGCATTTT
-,TRBJ1-5,-,TRBV15,CATSRALDGGTQPQHF,TGTGCCACCAGCAGAGCCCTAGACGGAGGAACTCAGCCCCAGCATTTT
-,TRBJ2-7,TRBD2,TRBV19,CASSMSGTTSGEQYF,TGTGCCAGTAGTATGAGCGGGACGACCTCCGGAGAGCAGTACTTC
-,TRBJ1-2,TRBD1,TRBV4-1,CASSQVHRGQGAHGYTF,TGCGCCAGCAGCCAAGTACACCGCGGACAGGGGGCGCATGGCTACACCTTC
-,TRBJ1-1,-,TRBV30,CAWRGWKTADTEAFF,TGTGCCTGGAGGGGTTGGAAAACGGCGGACACTGAAGCTTTCTTT
-,TRBJ1-2,-,TRBV28,CASSPTGATYGYTF,TGTGCCAGCAGCCCGACAGGAGCCACCTATGGCTACACCTTC